Described below is a single TCR beta chain sequence and its context. These data originate in a study of shared T cell receptors in the human thymus. Clones were sequenced by immunoSEQ multiplex PCR, and TCRdb holds only the in-frame ones, with some missing. The sample lists 700,000 or so clones; 80% to 90% were seen once. CDR3 length equals 14 residues. CDR1 and CDR2 (germline): SNHLY, FYNNEI. Trimming took 7 bases from V and 2 from J; bases not matched to a gene: 5. The same specimen was also included in a second study, on human thymus T cells.

The receptor was derived from a girl younger than two with a congenital heart defect. What was sequenced was thymocytes. The V call is TRBV2, the J call TRBJ1-5, with 7 positions matching TRBD1. The CDR3 loop is CASKLDRGNQPQHF. The CDR3 region has the DNA TGTGCCAGCAAACTCGACAGGGGCAATCAGCCCCAGCATTTT.